What follows is one T cell receptor (beta chain) and its context. In this sample, this clonotype turned up a few times. Its antigen target is currently unknown. Possible read error: a much larger clone is one base away. Systemically healthy Caucasian individuals from Russia, approximately 39 in total and aged roughly 6 to 100 years, were included as donors. Each donor gave about 9.2 milliliters of peripheral blood, drawn into EDTA-treated Vacutainer tubes. Ficoll-Paque density-gradient centrifugation was used to isolate PBMCs, with at least 7 million per sample. Total RNA was extracted from PBMCs with Trizol reagent, with at least 6 micrograms obtained per sample. For every donor, flow cytometry on a PBMC aliquot measured the percentage of naive CD45RAhigh/CD27high T cells. Library prep was done by 5' RACE. This sample was sequenced with an Illumina HiSeq 2500. The second PCR ran for about 6 to 12 cycles and used a J-beta primer mix along with a sample-barcoded 5' primer. A template-switch 5' adaptor carrying 12 random nucleotides introduced a unique molecular identifier onto each TCR beta cDNA molecule. Each sample yielded at least 2.5 million CDR3-containing paired-end reads. First-strand cDNA was synthesized from all RNA with the Mint cDNA synthesis kit, primed by a TRBC-specific oligonucleotide. After uracil-DNA glycosylase treatment, a first 18-cycle PCR used universal primers M1SS and BC2_uni_R on all cDNA. Turning to the authors' computational methods: Each sample was normalized by randomly selecting 1 million high-quality reads, each carrying a distinct molecular identifier. Reads sharing molecular identifiers were discarded rather than binned into consensus sequences. CDR3 identification, clonotype clustering and error correction used MiTCR with a Q25 quality threshold and the strictest error-elimination algorithm. A nonparametric unseen species model with Euler transformation was used to estimate lower-bound total TCR beta diversity. Using fastp trimming at Q25 and MiXCR clonotype assembly, TCRdb reanalyzed the public sequencing data and kept in-frame beta chains. Identical CDR3 protein sequences are pooled into one entry, listed with their most common genes and DNA. For this entry, the V and J calls and clone size follow TCRdb and not the study's own pipeline. This sample lists just over 800,000 distinct CDR3 sequences; around two thirds were detected once. Around a quarter of the sample is in the top ten clones.

Cut back by 5 bases and 0 bases, the V and J ends lie 12 bases apart. From the cysteine up to the phenylalanine, the CDR3 has a length of 15 residues. Of the read, only the CDR3 DNA is kept; its 45 bases are in frame from base 1. As encoded in the germline V gene, CDR1 is SGHTA while CDR2 is FQGNSA. The sample originates from a study of blood T cells in healthy people across ages (dated by TCRdb to 2013 to 2016). For context, the study as a whole: In model experiments, roughly one uniquely barcoded TCR beta cDNA molecule per two T cells was captured by template switching. The donors were split into four age groups: young (average 16 years), middle-aged (around 37), aged (more than 60) and long-lived (roughly 88). Donors of different ages were randomly distributed across sequencing lanes to avoid experimental bias. Age-related changes in TCR beta repertoire diversity were measured in the study by deep sequencing normalized with unique cDNA molecular identifiers. Two additional independent replicas of 1 million unique cDNA reads from the same blood draw were analyzed for two donors (one aged 18 to 30 and one aged 80 or older).

What the study reported, not specific to this receptor: The CMV infection status of donors was not known, potentially confounding age-related changes in expanded clonotypes. Compared with the aged group, more naive CD4+ T cells, fewer expanded clones and increased TCR diversity were shown by the long-lived group, suggesting age selection. As age increased, observed TCR beta diversity per million T cells dropped in a roughly linear way, and a significant reduction was already evident by age about 40. Estimates of total diversity from one million sequenced T cells were regarded as lower bounds and underestimates. Observed TCR beta diversity correlated strongly with the percentage of naive T cells measured by flow cytometry. Bulk unsorted PBMC profiling prevented conclusive comparison of naive and antigen-experienced compartments.

The origin of this receptor is a man aged 30 to 39 in good health. Specimen: blood. Here the chain combines TRBV7-2 and TRBJ2-3; no D gene call is confident. The sequenced DNA: TGTGCCAGCAGCCCTGATGACCTTAGCACAGATACGCAGTATTTT. Its protein reads: CASSPDDLSTDTQYF.